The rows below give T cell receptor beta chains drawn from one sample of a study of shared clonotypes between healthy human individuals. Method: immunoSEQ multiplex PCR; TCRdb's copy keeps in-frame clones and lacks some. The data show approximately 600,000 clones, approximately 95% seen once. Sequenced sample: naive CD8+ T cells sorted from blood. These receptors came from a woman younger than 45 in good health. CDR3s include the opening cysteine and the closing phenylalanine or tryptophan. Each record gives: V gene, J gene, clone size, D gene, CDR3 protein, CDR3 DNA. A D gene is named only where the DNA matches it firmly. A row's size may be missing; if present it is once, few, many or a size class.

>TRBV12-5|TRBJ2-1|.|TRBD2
CASSPGSGVTYNEQFF
TGTGCTAGCTCGCCGGGTAGCGGGGTAACCTACAATGAGCAGTTCTTC
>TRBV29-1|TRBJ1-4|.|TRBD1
CSVGGQGAGEKLFF
TGCAGCGTGGGAGGACAGGGGGCAGGTGAAAAACTGTTTTTT
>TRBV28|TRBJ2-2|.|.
CASSPPGAGELFF
TGTGCCAGCAGTCCCCCCGGGGCCGGGGAGCTGTTTTTT
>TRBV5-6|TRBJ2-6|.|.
CASSLATTSGANVLTF
TGTGCCAGCAGCTTGGCCACTACCTCTGGGGCCAACGTCCTGACTTTC
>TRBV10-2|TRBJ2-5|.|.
CASSEYLATEETQYF
TGCGCCAGCAGTGAGTATCTAGCGACTGAAGAGACCCAGTACTTC
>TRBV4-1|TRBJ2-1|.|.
CASSQVGDSYFF
TGCGCCAGCAGCCAAGTAGGGGACTCGTATTTCTTC
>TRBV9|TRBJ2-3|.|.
CASSTPGLSTDTQYF
TGTGCCAGCAGCACACCGGGTCTTAGCACAGATACGCAGTATTTT
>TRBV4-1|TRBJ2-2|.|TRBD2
CASSQEGASGAPGELFF
TGCGCCAGCAGCCAAGAAGGGGCTAGCGGGGCCCCCGGGGAGCTGTTTTTT
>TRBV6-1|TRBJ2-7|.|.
CASSEERGEPYEQYF
TGTGCCAGCAGTGAAGAGCGCGGGGAACCCTACGAGCAGTACTTC
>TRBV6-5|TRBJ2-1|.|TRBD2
CASSYGLSAGEQFF
TGTGCCAGCAGTTACGGATTGTCAGCGGGAGAGCAGTTCTTC
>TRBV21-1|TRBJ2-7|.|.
CASSKGQRDEQYF
TGTGCCAGCAGCAAGGGACAGCGGGACGAGCAGTACTTC
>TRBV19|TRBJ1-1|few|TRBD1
CASSPGTGRAFF
TGTGCCAGTAGTCCAGGGACAGGGCGGGCTTTCTTT
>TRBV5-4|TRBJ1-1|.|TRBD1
CASSAGGTGAWEAFF
TGTGCCAGCAGCGCCGGTGGGACAGGGGCCTGGGAAGCTTTCTTT
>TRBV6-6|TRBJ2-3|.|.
CASSSIDTQYF
TGTGCCAGCTCTAGTATAGATACGCAGTATTTT
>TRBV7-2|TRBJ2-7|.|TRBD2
CASSPLAGSSYEQYF
TGTGCCAGCAGCCCCCTAGCGGGATCCTCCTACGAGCAGTACTTC
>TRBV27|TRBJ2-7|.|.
CASSFSGHYEQYF
TGTGCCAGCAGTTTTTCAGGGCACTACGAGCAGTACTTC
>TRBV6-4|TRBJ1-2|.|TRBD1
CASSGQGIYGYTF
TGTGCCAGCAGTGGACAGGGCATCTATGGCTACACCTTC
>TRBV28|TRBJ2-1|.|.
CASSPTHWQRSYNEQFF
TGTGCCAGCAGTCCAACCCATTGGCAGAGATCTTACAATGAGCAGTTCTTC
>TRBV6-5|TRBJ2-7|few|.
CASSYKGAYEQYF
TGTGCCAGCAGTTACAAGGGGGCCTACGAGCAGTACTTC
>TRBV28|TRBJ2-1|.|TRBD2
CASSRTSGQGQFF
TGTGCCAGCAGTCGGACTAGCGGGCAAGGGCAGTTCTTC
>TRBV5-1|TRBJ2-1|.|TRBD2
CASSLIGAGGPGNEQFF
TGCGCCAGCAGCTTGATCGGCGCGGGAGGGCCGGGGAATGAGCAGTTCTTC
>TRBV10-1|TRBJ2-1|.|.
CASSGTAYNEQFF
TGCGCCAGCAGCGGGACTGCGTACAATGAGCAGTTCTTC
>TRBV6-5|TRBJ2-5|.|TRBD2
CASSPRGGPETQYF
TGTGCCAGCTCACCGCGGGGGGGGCCAGAGACCCAGTACTTC
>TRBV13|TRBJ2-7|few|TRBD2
CASLTSGTLYEQYF
TGTGCCAGTCTGACTAGCGGGACGCTCTACGAGCAGTACTTC
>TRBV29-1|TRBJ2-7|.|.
CSVIAESSYEQYF
TGCAGCGTTATAGCGGAGAGCTCCTACGAGCAGTACTTC
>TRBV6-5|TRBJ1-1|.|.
CASSDLIDTEAFF
TGTGCCAGCAGTGACCTGATTGACACTGAAGCTTTCTTT
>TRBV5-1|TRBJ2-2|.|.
CASSSGRTLTGELFF
TGCGCCAGCTCCAGCGGGCGCACGCTCACCGGGGAGCTGTTTTTT
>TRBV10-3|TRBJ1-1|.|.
CAISELHGMNTEAFF
TGTGCCATCAGTGAATTACATGGCATGAACACTGAAGCTTTCTTT
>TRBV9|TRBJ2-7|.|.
CASSGRTTGTYYEQYF
TGTGCCAGCAGCGGCCGAACGACGGGAACCTACTACGAGCAGTACTTC
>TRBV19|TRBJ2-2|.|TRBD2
CASSMRGAVTGELFF
TGTGCCAGTAGTATGCGGGGGGCGGTCACCGGGGAGCTGTTTTTT
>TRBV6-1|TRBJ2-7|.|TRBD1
CASVGQGLYEQYF
TGTGCCAGCGTCGGACAGGGACTCTACGAGCAGTACTTC
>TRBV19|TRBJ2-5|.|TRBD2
CASTPGLAGDWNQETQYF
TGTGCCAGTACCCCGGGACTAGCGGGAGATTGGAACCAAGAGACCCAGTACTTC
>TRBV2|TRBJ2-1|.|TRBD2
CASGLADNEQFF
TGTGCCAGTGGACTAGCGGACAATGAGCAGTTCTTC
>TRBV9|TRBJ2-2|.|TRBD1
CASSAWTGGTGELFF
TGTGCCAGCAGCGCGTGGACAGGGGGCACCGGGGAGCTGTTTTTT
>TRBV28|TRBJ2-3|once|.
CASSLEIWGEASTDTQYF
TGTGCCAGCAGCTTAGAGATTTGGGGGGAAGCTAGCACAGATACGCAGTATTTT
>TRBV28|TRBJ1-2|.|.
CASSAPGVNYGYTF
TGTGCCAGCAGTGCCCCTGGGGTTAACTATGGCTACACCTTC
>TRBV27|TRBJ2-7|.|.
CASSPTGSSYEQYF
TGTGCCAGCAGCCCAACGGGCTCTTCCTACGAGCAGTACTTC
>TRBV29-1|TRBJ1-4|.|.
CSVGSGYEKLFF
TGCAGCGTTGGATCTGGATATGAAAAACTGTTTTTT
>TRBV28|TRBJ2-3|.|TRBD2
CASSSSGTSITDTQYF
TGTGCCAGCAGTTCCTCCGGGACTAGTATCACAGATACGCAGTATTTT
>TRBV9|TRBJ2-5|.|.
CASSVEGGLETQYF
TGTGCCAGCAGCGTAGAGGGGGGTCTGGAGACCCAGTACTTC
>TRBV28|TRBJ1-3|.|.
CASSQMNSNKGTGNTIYF
TGTGCCAGCAGTCAAATGAACAGCAATAAGGGTACTGGAAACACCATATATTTT
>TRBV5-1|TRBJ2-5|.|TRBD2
CASMLAGERETQYF
TGCGCCAGCATGCTAGCGGGAGAGCGAGAGACCCAGTACTTC
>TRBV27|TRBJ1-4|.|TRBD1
CASSLSGGTGLREKLFF
TGTGCCAGCAGTTTATCTGGGGGGACAGGGCTTCGTGAAAAACTGTTTTTT
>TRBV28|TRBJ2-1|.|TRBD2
CASRRLAGTRNEQFF
TGTGCCAGCAGAAGACTAGCGGGAACCCGGAATGAGCAGTTCTTC
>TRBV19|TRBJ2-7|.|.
CATRPPGGPVEQYF
TGTGCCACCCGACCGCCCGGCGGGCCCGTCGAGCAGTACTTC
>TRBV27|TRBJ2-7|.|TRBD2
CASSSYSGAVYEQYF
TGTGCCAGCAGTTCTTATAGCGGGGCTGTCTACGAGCAGTACTTC
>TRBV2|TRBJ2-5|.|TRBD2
CASSEGLAGEQYF
TGTGCCAGCAGTGAAGGACTAGCGGGGGAGCAGTACTTC
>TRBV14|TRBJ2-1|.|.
CASSGQRGNEQFF
TGTGCCAGCAGCGGGCAGAGGGGCAATGAGCAGTTCTTC
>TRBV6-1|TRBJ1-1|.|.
CASSDGSLREAFF
TGTGCCAGCAGTGACGGGTCATTGAGAGAAGCTTTCTTT
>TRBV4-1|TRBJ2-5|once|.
CASSLTGRETQYF
TGCGCCAGCAGCCTCACAGGGAGAGAGACCCAGTACTTC
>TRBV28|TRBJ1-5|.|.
CASSFPGWNQPQHF
TGTGCCAGCAGTTTCCCGGGTTGGAATCAGCCCCAGCATTTT
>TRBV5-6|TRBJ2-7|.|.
CASSLGNTYEQYF
TGTGCCAGCAGCTTAGGAAATACCTACGAGCAGTACTTC
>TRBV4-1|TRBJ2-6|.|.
CASSQEQSSGANVLTF
TGCGCCAGCAGCCAAGAGCAGAGCTCTGGGGCCAACGTCCTGACTTTC
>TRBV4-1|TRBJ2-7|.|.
CASSQEVPGIYEQYF
TGCGCCAGCAGCCAAGAGGTTCCGGGTATCTACGAGCAGTACTTC
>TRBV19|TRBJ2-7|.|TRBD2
CASSIDKGLARYEQYF
TGTGCCAGTAGTATAGACAAGGGACTAGCGCGCTACGAGCAGTACTTC